Following are 27 T cell receptor beta chains from one sample sequenced in a study of chemoradiotherapy in HPV16-positive cancers. Method: immunoSEQ multiplex PCR; TCRdb's copy keeps in-frame clones and lacks some. The top ten clones hold about 7% of a sample with 1,100 to 1,500 clones, around 80% of them seen once. The sample here was tumor tissue, taken from a patient who underwent chemoradiotherapy. These receptor sequences come from a human donor with HPV-associated anogenital cancer.

The V gene is TRBV6-6, the J gene TRBJ2-7, with TRBD2 as a possible D gene (6 bases). The V gene lost 8 bases and the J gene lost 4 bases, with 12 bases spanning the gap. Germline values: CDR1 MNHNY, CDR2 SVGAGI (reference sequence). The CDR3 has 12 residues. This CDR3 is CASGGVKYEQYF. The CDR3 DNA is TGTGCCAGCGGCGGGGTAAAGTACGAGCAGTACTTC.

The CDR3 DNA follows: TGCGCCAGCAGCTTCAGGCAGGGGTATGGAGATACGCAGTATTTT. As protein: CASSFRQGYGDTQYF. This chain uses TRBV5-1 with TRBJ2-3; D is possibly TRBD1 (6 bases). Germline V CDR1 and CDR2: SGHRS, YFSETQ. V lost 2 bases and J 5 bases, leaving 15 bases between the germline ends. The CDR3 covers 15 residues.

This clone was seen a few times. The chain links TRBV7-8 to TRBJ1-1; no clear D gene. Looked up from germline, CDR1 is SGHVS and CDR2 is FQNEAQ. The CDR3 runs to 13 residues. V dropped 4 bases and J dropped 4 bases, with 10 bases sitting between them. This CDR3 reads CASSSTQATEAFF. The CDR3 DNA reads TGTGCCAGCAGCTCTACGCAGGCCACTGAAGCTTTCTTT.

The V and J genes are TRBV7-9 and TRBJ2-6, with TRBD1 as a possible D gene (6 bases). In germline, CDR1 is SEHNR, CDR2 FQNEAQ (reference sequence). V lost 5 bases and J 2 bases, leaving 10 bases between the germline ends. The CDR3 spans 15 residues. In DNA form, the CDR3 reads TGTGCCAGCAGCCTCGGGACAACTGGGGCCAACGTCCTGACTTTC. It codes for CASSLGTTGANVLTF.

This rearrangement joins TRBV28 to TRBJ2-7, with a possible D match to TRBD2 (6 bases). From germline, CDR1 is MDHEN and CDR2 SYDVKM. Trimming left V 7 bases short and J 2 bases short, with 12 bases between. CDR3 length equals 13 residues. The CDR3 reads CASMGGAAYEQYF. CDR3 nucleotide sequence: TGTGCCAGCATGGGCGGGGCCGCCTACGAGCAGTACTTC.

The rearrangement joins TRBV27 to TRBJ2-1, with 8 bases lining up with TRBD2. J gave up 8 bases and V 0 bases, and 18 bases lay outside the gene matches. The CDR3 is 19 residues long. The germline CDR1 and CDR2 sequences are MNHEY and SMNVEV (reference sequence). The CDR3 region is CASSLSPRGGTRGSHEQFF. Written as DNA, the CDR3 is TGTGCCAGCAGTTTATCCCCCCGGGGTGGGACTAGGGGGTCTCATGAGCAGTTCTTC.

The chain couples TRBV5-6 to TRBJ1-5; 8 bases are shared with TRBD1. The CDR3 totals 15 residues. The V gene end was trimmed by 4 bases and the J gene end by 1 base; junction bases not matched to a gene: 4. The germline V gene encodes CDR1 SGHDT and CDR2 YYEEEE. CDR3 DNA: TGTGCCAGCAGCAAGACAGGGGTAAGCAATCAGCCCCAGCATTTT. Encoded protein: CASSKTGVSNQPQHF. The variable domain in full, with the rest retrieved from reference TRBV5-6 and TRBJ1-5, is DAGVTQSPTHLIKTRGQQVTLRCSPKSGHDTVSWYQQALGQGPQFIFQYYEEEERQRGNFPDRFSGHQFPNYSSELNVNALLLGDSALYLCASSKTGVSNQPQHFGDGTRLSIL.

The chain combines TRBV2 with TRBJ2-7; tentative D call: TRBD1 (6 bases). Germline loops: CDR1 SNHLY, CDR2 FYNNEI. The CDR3 covers 18 residues. The germline V and J ends were trimmed by 2 bases and 1 base, with 21 bases remaining between them. The CDR3 protein is CASSEFPPVQGQSYEQYF. CDR3 nucleotides: TGTGCCAGCAGTGAATTCCCGCCGGTGCAGGGACAATCCTACGAGCAGTACTTC.

The V and J genes are TRBV2 and TRBJ2-5; D might be TRBD2 (6 bases). Germline CDR1 is SNHLY and CDR2 is FYNNEI. The CDR3 length is 15 residues. Deletions cut 5 bases from V and 7 bases from J, with 20 bases between. CDR3 coding DNA: TGTGCCAGCAGTTCGAGGGCTAGCGCGGACCTGACCCAGTACTTC. Encoded protein: CASSSRASADLTQYF.

The gene calls are TRBV25-1 and TRBJ2-7, with D perhaps TRBD1 (6 bases). Germline loops: CDR1 MGHDK, CDR2 SYGVNS. The CDR3 sequence is 12 residues long. V was shortened by 3 bases and J by 4 bases, with 7 bases between the two germline ends. The CDR3 DNA follows: TGTGCCAGCAGTGACCAGGGGTACGAGCAGTACTTC. Its translation is CASSDQGYEQYF.

The chain uses TRBV5-5 and TRBJ2-5; 13 nucleotides line up with TRBD2. The CDR3 has 15 residues. The V and J ends lost 5 bases and 7 bases, in that order; junction bases with no gene match: 8. Germline CDR1 SGHKS, CDR2 YYEKEE (reference sequence). Here the CDR3 DNA reads TGTGCCAGCAGTAAACTAGCGGGGGGGGGCATGACCCAGTACTTC. Translating gives CASSKLAGGGMTQYF.

V usage is TRBV7-8 and J usage is TRBJ2-3, with D perhaps given as TRBD1 or TRBD2 (6 bases each). The CDR3 is made up of 14 amino acids. V was shortened by 5 bases and J by 6 bases, with 15 bases between the two germline ends. The germline CDR1 and CDR2 sequences are SGHVS and FQNEAQ. This CDR3 is CASSLGGTWDTQYF. CDR3 nucleotide sequence: TGTGCCAGCAGCCTAGGGGGGACCTGGGATACGCAGTATTTT.

The chain uses TRBV27 and TRBJ1-2; 7 bases align to TRBD1. The CDR3 extends over 13 amino acids. J was trimmed by 5 bases and V by 5 bases; bases with no gene match: 5. Per germline, CDR1 MNHEY and CDR2 SMNVEV (reference sequence). The CDR3 protein is CASSPTTGYGYTF. The CDR3 coding sequence is TGTGCCAGCAGTCCGACGACAGGGTATGGCTACACCTTC.

This clone has just one count. The chain combines TRBV5-4 with TRBJ2-2, with TRBD2 identical over 16 bases. Germline CDR1 SGHNT, CDR2 YYREEE (reference sequence). The CDR3 consists of 18 residues. The ends lost 4 bases at V and 5 bases at J; junction bases unmatched: 8. The CDR3 region is CASSPGLAGGLRTGELFF. As DNA, the CDR3 is TGTGCCAGCAGCCCGGGACTAGCGGGGGGGCTTAGAACCGGGGAGCTGTTTTTT.

The gene calls are TRBV28 and TRBJ2-3, with D possibly TRBD2 on 5 matching bases. Per germline, CDR1 MDHEN and CDR2 SYDVKM. CDR3 length: 13 amino acids. The V end was cut by 6 bases, the J end by 11 bases, with 18 bases between. The CDR3 loop is CASSASGIRGQYF. The CDR3 DNA follows: TGTGCCAGCAGCGCGTCGGGGATCCGGGGGCAGTATTTT.

There are a few counts of this clone. The chain couples TRBV15 to TRBJ2-2, with TRBD1 identical over 7 bases. With 4 bases clipped from V and 5 bases from J, the junction kept 4 bases outside the gene matches. Germline CDR1 and CDR2: LNHNV and YYDKDF (reference sequence). The CDR3 totals 14 residues. The CDR3 sequence: CATSIGTATGELFF. Written as DNA, the CDR3 is TGTGCCACCAGCATAGGGACAGCTACCGGGGAGCTGTTTTTT.

This clone was observed once. J is TRBJ1-6 and V is TRBV6-6; 7 bases map to TRBD1. The J segment lost 7 bases and the V segment lost 8 bases, leaving 5 bases of the junction unmatched. Germline CDR1 reads MNHNY; CDR2 reads SVGAGI (reference sequence). There are 13 residues in the CDR3. The CDR3 loop reads CASSDRENSPLHF. CDR3 in DNA: TGTGCCAGCTCCGACAGGGAGAATTCACCCCTCCACTTT.

V gene TRBV5-1 combines with J gene TRBJ1-5; no reliable D call. The CDR3 is 12 amino acids. Between the trimmed V and J ends, which lost 4 bases and 15 bases, there was a span of 17 bases. Germline V lookup: CDR1 SGHRS, CDR2 YFSETQ. Here the CDR3 reads CASSLNPPFWHF. Here the CDR3 DNA reads TGCGCCAGCAGCCTAAATCCACCTTTCTGGCATTTT. Supplemented by reference TRBV5-1 and TRBJ1-5, the full variable domain reads KAGVTQTPRYLIKTRGQQVTLSCSPISGHRSVSWYQQTPGQGLQFLFEYFSETQRNKGNFPGRFSGRQFSNSRSEMNVSTLELGDSALYLCASSLNPPFWHFGDGTRLSIL.

This chain joins TRBV5-4 and TRBJ1-2; D remains unclear. The ends were cut back, 4 bases at V and 3 bases at J, with 16 bases in the middle. The CDR3 extends over 15 amino acids. Germline-derived CDR1 and CDR2 are SGHNT and YYREEE (reference sequence). CDR3 loop: CASSSNSWVDYGYTF. The DNA for the CDR3 is TGTGCCAGCAGCAGTAACTCCTGGGTGGACTATGGCTACACCTTC. The whole variable domain, remainder taken from reference TRBV5-4 and TRBJ1-2, is ETGVTQSPTHLIKTRGQQVTLRCSSQSGHNTVSWYQQALGQGPQFIFQYYREEENGRGNFPPRFSGLQFPNYSSELNVNALELDDSALYLCASSSNSWVDYGYTFGSGTRLTVV.

The chain has TRBV28 and TRBJ1-5; D is ambiguous. Germline CDR1 reads MDHEN; CDR2 reads SYDVKM. Trimming left V 3 bases short and J 1 base short, with 7 bases between. The CDR3 consists of 14 residues. In nucleotides, the CDR3 is TGTGCCAGCAGTTTTTTACGCAGCAATCAGCCCCAGCATTTT. It encodes CASSFLRSNQPQHF. Combining the CDR3 with reference TRBV28 and TRBJ1-5 gives the whole variable domain DVKVTQSSRYLVKRTGEKVFLECVQDMDHENMFWYRQDPGLGLRLIYFSYDVKMKEKGDIPEGYSVSREKKERFSLILESASTNQTSMYLCASSFLRSNQPQHFGDGTRLSIL.

V gene TRBV7-5 combines with J gene TRBJ1-2. TRBV7-5 is reported as a pseudogene. CDR3 length: 17 residues. As DNA, the CDR3 is TGTGCCAGAAGCTTTATAGACGGGCCAGCAATGGGTTATGGCTACACCTTC. It codes for CARSFIDGPAMGYGYTF.

The chain has TRBV30 and TRBJ2-7; 7 positions match TRBD2. V lost 1 base, J lost 4 bases, and 7 bases stayed unmatched. Germline CDR1 GTSNPN, CDR2 SVGIG (reference sequence). This CDR3 is 14 amino acids long. The CDR3 protein is CAWSAGTTTYEQYF. In nucleotides, the CDR3 is TGTGCCTGGAGTGCCGGGACTACTACTTACGAGCAGTACTTC.

The rearrangement links TRBV12-5 to TRBJ1-4, with D hard to call. V lost 5 bases and J 4 bases, leaving 17 bases between the germline ends. CDR1 and CDR2 from the germline V gene are LGHNT and FRNRAP. There are 16 residues in the CDR3. The CDR3 nucleotides read TGTGCTAGTGGTCCCTATCGAATAACAGTTAATGAAAAACTGTTTTTT. Residues: CASGPYRITVNEKLFF.

The rearrangement uses TRBV6-1 and TRBJ2-7; no definite D call. The CDR3 contains 13 residues. Germline CDR1 is MNHNS and CDR2 is SASEGT. V lost 1 base to trimming and J lost 1 base, with 5 bases between them. The CDR3 DNA reads as TGTGCCAGCAGTGAAGAAAGATCCTACGAGCAGTACTTC. It translates to CASSEERSYEQYF.

This rearrangement joins TRBV28 to TRBJ2-5; TRBD1 aligns across 7 bases. Germline lookup yields CDR1 MDHEN and CDR2 SYDVKM. The CDR3 runs to 13 residues. V shed 9 bases and J 2 bases; nucleotides not matched to a gene: 6. The CDR3 DNA reads TGTGCCAGTGGGGACAGCTTGCAAGAGACCCAGTACTTC. Its protein product is CASGDSLQETQYF.

J is TRBJ1-2 and V is TRBV30; D not certain. CDR1 GTSNPN and CDR2 SVGIG come from the germline V gene (reference sequence). The CDR3 has 13 residues. The V and J ends lost 3 bases and 4 bases respectively, with 12 bases between them. The CDR3 region is CAWSDFDAYGYTF. As DNA, the CDR3 is TGTGCCTGGAGCGACTTCGACGCCTATGGCTACACCTTC. Using reference TRBV30 and TRBJ1-2 for the parts outside the CDR3, the full variable domain is SQTIHQWPATLVQPVGSPLSLECTVEGTSNPNLYWYRQAAGRGLQLLFYSVGIGQISSEVPQNLSASRPQDRQFILSSKKLLLSDSGFYLCAWSDFDAYGYTFGSGTRLTVV.

The rearrangement joins TRBV7-8 to TRBJ1-1; D gene uncertain. Trimming took 2 bases from V and 1 from J, leaving 2 bases between them. The CDR3 is 12 amino acids. From germline, CDR1 is SGHVS and CDR2 FQNEAQ. The CDR3 loop reads CASSLQNTEAFF. DNA of the CDR3: TGTGCCAGCAGCTTACAGAACACTGAAGCTTTCTTT. The full variable domain, its missing parts supplied by reference TRBV7-8 and TRBJ1-1, is GAGVSQSPRYKVAKRGQDVALRCDPISGHVSLFWYQQALGQGPEFLTYFQNEAQLDKSGLPSDRFFAERPEGSVSTLKIQRTQQEDSAVYLCASSLQNTEAFFGQGTRLTVV.